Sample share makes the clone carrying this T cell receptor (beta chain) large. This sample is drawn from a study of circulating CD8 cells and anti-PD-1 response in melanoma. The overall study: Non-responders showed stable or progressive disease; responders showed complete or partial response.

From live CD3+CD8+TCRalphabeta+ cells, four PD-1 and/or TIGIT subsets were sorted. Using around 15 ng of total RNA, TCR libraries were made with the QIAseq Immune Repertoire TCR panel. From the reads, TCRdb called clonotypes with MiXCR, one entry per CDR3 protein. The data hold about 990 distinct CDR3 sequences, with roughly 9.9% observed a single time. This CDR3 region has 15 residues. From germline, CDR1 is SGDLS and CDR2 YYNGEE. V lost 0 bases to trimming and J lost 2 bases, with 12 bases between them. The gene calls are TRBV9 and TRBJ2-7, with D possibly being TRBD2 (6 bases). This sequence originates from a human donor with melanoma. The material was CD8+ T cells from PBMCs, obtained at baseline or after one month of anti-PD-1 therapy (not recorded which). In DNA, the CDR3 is TGTGCCAGCAGCGTAGAGGGGACTCGGGCCTACGAGCAGTACTTC. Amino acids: CASSVEGTRAYEQYF.